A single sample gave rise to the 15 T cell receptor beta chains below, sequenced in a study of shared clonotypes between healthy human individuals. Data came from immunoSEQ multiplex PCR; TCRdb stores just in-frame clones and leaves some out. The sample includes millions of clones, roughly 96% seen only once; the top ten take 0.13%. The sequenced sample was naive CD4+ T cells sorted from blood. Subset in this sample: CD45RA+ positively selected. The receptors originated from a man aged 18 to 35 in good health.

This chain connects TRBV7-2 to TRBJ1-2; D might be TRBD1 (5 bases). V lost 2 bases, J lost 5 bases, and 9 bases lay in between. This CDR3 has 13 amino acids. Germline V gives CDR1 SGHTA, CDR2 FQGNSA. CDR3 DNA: TGTGCCAGCAGCTTATCGGAGGGGTATGGCTACACCTTC. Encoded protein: CASSLSEGYGYTF.

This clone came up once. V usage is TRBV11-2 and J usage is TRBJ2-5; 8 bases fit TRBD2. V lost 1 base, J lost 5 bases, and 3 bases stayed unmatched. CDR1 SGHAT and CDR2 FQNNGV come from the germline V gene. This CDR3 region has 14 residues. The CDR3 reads CASSLAGGMETQYF. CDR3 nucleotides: TGTGCCAGCAGCTTAGCGGGAGGGATGGAGACCCAGTACTTC.

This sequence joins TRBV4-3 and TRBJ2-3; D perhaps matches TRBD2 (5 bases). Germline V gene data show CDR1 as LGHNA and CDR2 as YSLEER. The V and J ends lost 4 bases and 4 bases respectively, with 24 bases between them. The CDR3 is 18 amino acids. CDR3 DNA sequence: TGCGCCAGCAGCCCCTCGTTTCAGTTACTAGATTTCGCAGATACGCAGTATTTT. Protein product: CASSPSFQLLDFADTQYF.

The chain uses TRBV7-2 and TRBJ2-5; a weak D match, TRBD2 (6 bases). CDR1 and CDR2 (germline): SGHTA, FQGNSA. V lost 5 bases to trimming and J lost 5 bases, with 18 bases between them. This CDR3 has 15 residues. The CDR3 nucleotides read TGTGCCAGCAGCACTGGGACCACTCGGGGGGAGACCCAGTACTTC. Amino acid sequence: CASSTGTTRGETQYF.

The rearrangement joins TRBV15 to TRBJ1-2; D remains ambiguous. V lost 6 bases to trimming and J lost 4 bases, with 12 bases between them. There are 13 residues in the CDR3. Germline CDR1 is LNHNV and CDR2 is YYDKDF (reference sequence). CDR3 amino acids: CATSGGRLYGYTF. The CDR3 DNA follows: TGTGCCACCAGTGGAGGGAGGCTCTATGGCTACACCTTC. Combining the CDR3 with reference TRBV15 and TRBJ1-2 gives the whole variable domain DAMVIQNPRYQVTQFGKPVTLSCSQTLNHNVMYWYQQKSSQAPKLLFHYYDKDFNNEADTPDNFQSRRPNTSFCFLDIRSPGLGDTAMYLCATSGGRLYGYTFGSGTRLTVV.

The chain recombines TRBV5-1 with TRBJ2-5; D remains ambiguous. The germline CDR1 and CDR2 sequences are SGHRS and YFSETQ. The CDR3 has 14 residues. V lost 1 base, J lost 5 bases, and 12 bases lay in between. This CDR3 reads CASSLRATPETQYF. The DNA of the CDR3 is TGCGCCAGCAGCTTGAGGGCGACTCCCGAGACCCAGTACTTC.

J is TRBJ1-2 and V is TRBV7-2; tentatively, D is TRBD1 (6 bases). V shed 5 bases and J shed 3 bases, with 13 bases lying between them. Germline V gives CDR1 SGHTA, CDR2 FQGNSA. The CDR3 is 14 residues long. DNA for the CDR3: TGTGCCAGCAGCCTCGCGGGGGCCCACTATGGCTACACCTTC. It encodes CASSLAGAHYGYTF.

The CDR3 region has the DNA TGTGCCTGGAGTGTACGTGGGGTTAATATGAACACTGAAGCTTTCTTT. Translated: CAWSVRGVNMNTEAFF. The J gene is TRBJ1-1, the V gene TRBV30; D is unclear. Germline V gives CDR1 GTSNPN, CDR2 SVGIG (reference sequence). The CDR3 spans 16 residues. V lost 0 bases and J lost 0, with 14 bases in between.

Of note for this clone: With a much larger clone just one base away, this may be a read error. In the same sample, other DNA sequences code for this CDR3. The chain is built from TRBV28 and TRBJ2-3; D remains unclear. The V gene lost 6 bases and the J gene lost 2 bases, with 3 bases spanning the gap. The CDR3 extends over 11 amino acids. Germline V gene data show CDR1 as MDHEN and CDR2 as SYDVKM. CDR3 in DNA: TGTGCCAGCAGCACCACAGATACGCAGTATTTT. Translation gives CASSTTDTQYF.

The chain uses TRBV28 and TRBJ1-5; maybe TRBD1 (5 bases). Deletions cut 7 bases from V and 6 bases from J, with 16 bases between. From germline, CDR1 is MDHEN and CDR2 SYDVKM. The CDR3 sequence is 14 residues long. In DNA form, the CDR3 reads TGTGCCAGCATTCCCCCCCGGGGCGGTCAGCCCCAGCATTTT. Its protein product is CASIPPRGGQPQHF.

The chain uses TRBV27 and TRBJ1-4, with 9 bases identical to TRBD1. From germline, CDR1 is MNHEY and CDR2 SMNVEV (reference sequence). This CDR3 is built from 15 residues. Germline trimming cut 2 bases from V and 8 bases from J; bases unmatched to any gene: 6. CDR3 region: CASSLRGTGLEKLFF. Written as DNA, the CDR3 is TGTGCCAGCAGTTTACGTGGGACAGGGTTAGAAAAACTGTTTTTT.

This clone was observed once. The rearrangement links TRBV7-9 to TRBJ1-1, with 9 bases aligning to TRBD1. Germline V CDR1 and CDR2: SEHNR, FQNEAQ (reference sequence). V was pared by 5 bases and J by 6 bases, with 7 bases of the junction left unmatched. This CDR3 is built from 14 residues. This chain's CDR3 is CASSPLGQGPEAFF. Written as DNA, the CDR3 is TGTGCCAGCAGCCCCCTGGGACAGGGTCCTGAAGCTTTCTTT.

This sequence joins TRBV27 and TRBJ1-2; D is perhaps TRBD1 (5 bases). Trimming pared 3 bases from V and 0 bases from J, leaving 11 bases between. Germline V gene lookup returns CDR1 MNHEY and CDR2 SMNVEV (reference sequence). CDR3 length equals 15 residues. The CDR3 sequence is CASSFLGGANYGYTF. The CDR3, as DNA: TGTGCCAGCAGTTTTTTGGGGGGAGCTAACTATGGCTACACCTTC.

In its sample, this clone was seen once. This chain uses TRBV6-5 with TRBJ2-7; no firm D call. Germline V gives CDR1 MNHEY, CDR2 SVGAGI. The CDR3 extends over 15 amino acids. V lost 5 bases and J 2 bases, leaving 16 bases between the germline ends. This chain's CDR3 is CASSPDFSSPYEQYF. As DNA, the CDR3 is TGTGCCAGCAGTCCTGACTTCTCAAGCCCCTACGAGCAGTACTTC.

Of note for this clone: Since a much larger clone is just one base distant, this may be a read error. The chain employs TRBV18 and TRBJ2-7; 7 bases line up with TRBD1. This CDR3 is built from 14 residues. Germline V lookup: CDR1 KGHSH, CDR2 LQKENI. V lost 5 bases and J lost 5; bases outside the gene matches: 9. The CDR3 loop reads CASSAGQEANEQYF. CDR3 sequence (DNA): TGTGCCAGCTCAGCAGGACAGGAGGCTAACGAGCAGTACTTC.